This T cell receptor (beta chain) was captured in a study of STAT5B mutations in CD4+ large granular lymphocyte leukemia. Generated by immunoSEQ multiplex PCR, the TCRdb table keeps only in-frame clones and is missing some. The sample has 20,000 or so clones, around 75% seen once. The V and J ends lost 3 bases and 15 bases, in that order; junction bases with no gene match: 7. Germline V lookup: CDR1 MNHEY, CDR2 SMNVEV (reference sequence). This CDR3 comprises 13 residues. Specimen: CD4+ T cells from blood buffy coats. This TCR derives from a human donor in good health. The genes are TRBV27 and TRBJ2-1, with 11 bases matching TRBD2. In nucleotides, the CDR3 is TGTGCCAGCAGTTTCCTAGCGGGAGGCCACAGGTTCTTC. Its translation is CASSFLAGGHRFF.